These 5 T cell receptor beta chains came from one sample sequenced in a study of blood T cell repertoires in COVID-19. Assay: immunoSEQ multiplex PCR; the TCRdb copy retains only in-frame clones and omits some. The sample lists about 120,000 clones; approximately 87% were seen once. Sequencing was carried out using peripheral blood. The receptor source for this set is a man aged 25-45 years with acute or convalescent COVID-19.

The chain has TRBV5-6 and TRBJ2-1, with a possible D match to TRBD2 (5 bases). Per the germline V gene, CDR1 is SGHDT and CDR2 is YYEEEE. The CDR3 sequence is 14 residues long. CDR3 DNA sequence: TGTGCAAGTCGTGAAGGGAGCTCCTACAATGAGCAGTTCTTC. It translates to CASREGSSYNEQFF.

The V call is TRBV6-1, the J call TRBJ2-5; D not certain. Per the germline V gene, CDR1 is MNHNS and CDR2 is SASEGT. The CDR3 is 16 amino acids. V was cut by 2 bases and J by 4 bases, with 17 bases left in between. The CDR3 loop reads CASSEHFLGPGETQYF. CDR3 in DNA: TGTGCCAGCAGTGAACATTTTCTAGGCCCGGGAGAGACCCAGTACTTC.

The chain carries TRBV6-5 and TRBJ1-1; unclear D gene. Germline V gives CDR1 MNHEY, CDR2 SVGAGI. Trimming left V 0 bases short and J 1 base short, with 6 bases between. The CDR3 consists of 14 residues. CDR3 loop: CASSYSSENTEAFF. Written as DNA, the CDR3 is TGTGCCAGCAGTTACTCGAGTGAGAACACTGAAGCTTTCTTT.

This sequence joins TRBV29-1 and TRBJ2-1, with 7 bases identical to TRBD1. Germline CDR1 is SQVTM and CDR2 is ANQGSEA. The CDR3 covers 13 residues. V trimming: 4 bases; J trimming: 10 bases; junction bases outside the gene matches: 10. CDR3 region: CSVAGTAPLEQFF. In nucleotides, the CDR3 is TGCAGCGTTGCCGGGACAGCCCCACTAGAGCAGTTCTTC.

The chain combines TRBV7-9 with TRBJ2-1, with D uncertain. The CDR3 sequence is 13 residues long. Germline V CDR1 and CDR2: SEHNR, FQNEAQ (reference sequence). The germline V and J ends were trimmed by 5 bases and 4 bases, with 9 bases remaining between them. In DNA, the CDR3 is TGTGCCAGCAGCAAAGAGGAGTACAATGAGCAGTTCTTC. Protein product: CASSKEEYNEQFF.